A selection of T cell receptor beta chains follows, all from one sample in a study of spatial heterogeneity in lung cancer. TCRdb re-called the 5' RACE reads through MiXCR, storing one row per CDR3 protein. In the table there are 12,000 or so distinct CDR3 sequences, roughly 14% of which are singletons. Sequencing used lung tumor tissue, obtained at surgery. The receptors stem from a male donor with early-stage non-small cell lung cancer. The CDR3 runs from the conserved cysteine through the conserved F or W. A D gene is named only where the DNA matches it firmly.

>TRBJ2-5|-|TRBV4-3
CASSQDRGRRETQYF
>TRBJ2-7|TRBD2|TRBV4-2
CASSQDAGSGGAYEQYF
>TRBJ2-1|TRBD2|TRBV20-1
CSAIPAGGRYNEQFF
>TRBJ2-5|-|TRBV10-3
CAISEGSSTETQYF
>TRBJ2-2|-|TRBV20-1
CSAREWQGVSNTGELFF
>TRBJ2-5|-|TRBV29-1
CSVGGHLETQYF
>TRBJ1-4|-|TRBV6-5
CASSKRTAPNEKLFF
>TRBJ2-5|TRBD2|TRBV7-2
CASSDWTSGPETQYF
>TRBJ1-6|TRBD1|TRBV18
CASSSDRAAYSPLHF
>TRBJ2-7|-|TRBV28
CASSLREQYF
>TRBJ2-1|TRBD2|TRBV7-3
CASSLKRTSGPPDYNEQFF
>TRBJ2-5|TRBD1|TRBV25-1
CASRPGQGDQETQYF
>TRBJ2-7|-|TRBV7-2
CASSLYGSYEQYF
>TRBJ2-1|TRBD2|TRBV2
CASSGDRLAATSSYNEQFF
>TRBJ1-1|TRBD1|TRBV11-1
CASSTDRGIEAFF
>TRBJ2-2|TRBD2|TRBV3-1
CASSQETSGRRGGELFF
>TRBJ1-4|-|TRBV7-9
CASSPTVQGEKLFF
>TRBJ1-6|-|TRBV7-9
CASSLARSSYNSPLHF
>TRBJ1-1|-|TRBV7-9
CASSQLSQGGAFF
>TRBJ2-7|-|TRBV7-9
CASSSSSTGGEQYF
>TRBJ2-2|TRBD2|TRBV4-1
CASSQDRTSGGTGELFF
>TRBJ2-2|-|TRBV24-1
CATSLQGSGELFF
>TRBJ2-7|-|TRBV20-1
CSAPGLGGEQYF
>TRBJ2-1|TRBD2|TRBV12-3/TRBV12-4
CASTILAGGRDEQFF
>TRBJ2-1|-|TRBV5-1
CASSLGRFMDEQFF
>TRBJ2-3|TRBD2|TRBV7-2
CASSPTSGRADTQYF
>TRBJ2-6|-|TRBV12-3/TRBV12-4
CASSLPRGRSGANVLTF
>TRBJ2-7|-|TRBV6-1
CASSEEGGGGYEQYF
>TRBJ1-4|TRBD1|TRBV20-1
CSARDTGQGLEKLFF
>TRBJ1-2|TRBD1|TRBV5-6
CASSPDRGSPYGYTF
>TRBJ1-6|-|TRBV10-3
CAIGQGLAKNSPLHF
>TRBJ1-3|TRBD1|TRBV3-1
CASSRGTGDSGNTIYF
>TRBJ2-1|-|TRBV20-1
CSASAGPPSSYNEQFF
>TRBJ2-5|TRBD2|TRBV27
CARDQGRGDQETQYF
>TRBJ2-5|TRBD2|TRBV6-4
CASSDRDTSGSQETQYF
>TRBJ2-7|-|TRBV4-1
CASSQNNRDGTSYEQYF
>TRBJ2-3|TRBD2|TRBV5-6
CASSQTSGGPSTDTQYF
>TRBJ2-5|TRBD1|TRBV5-1
CASSSRTGQETQYF
>TRBJ2-7|-|TRBV2
CASNGKSYEQYF
>TRBJ1-1|-|TRBV29-1
CSTRDLNTEAFF
>TRBJ1-5|-|TRBV5-3
CARSPKGNQPQHF
>TRBJ2-1|-|TRBV11-1
CASSFQVNNEQFF
>TRBJ1-5|TRBD1|TRBV11-2
CASSGQGGQPQHF
>TRBJ2-3|-|TRBV6-2/TRBV6-3
CASSYLSDRDTQYF
>TRBJ1-1|-|TRBV12-3/TRBV12-4
CASSPPRANTEAFF
>TRBJ2-3|TRBD1|TRBV6-5
CASRDRATDTQYF
>TRBJ1-4|-|TRBV29-1
CSAARGNNEKLFF
>TRBJ1-2|-|TRBV19
CASSDTGDNYGYTF
>TRBJ2-5|-|TRBV27
CASKGQLQETQYF